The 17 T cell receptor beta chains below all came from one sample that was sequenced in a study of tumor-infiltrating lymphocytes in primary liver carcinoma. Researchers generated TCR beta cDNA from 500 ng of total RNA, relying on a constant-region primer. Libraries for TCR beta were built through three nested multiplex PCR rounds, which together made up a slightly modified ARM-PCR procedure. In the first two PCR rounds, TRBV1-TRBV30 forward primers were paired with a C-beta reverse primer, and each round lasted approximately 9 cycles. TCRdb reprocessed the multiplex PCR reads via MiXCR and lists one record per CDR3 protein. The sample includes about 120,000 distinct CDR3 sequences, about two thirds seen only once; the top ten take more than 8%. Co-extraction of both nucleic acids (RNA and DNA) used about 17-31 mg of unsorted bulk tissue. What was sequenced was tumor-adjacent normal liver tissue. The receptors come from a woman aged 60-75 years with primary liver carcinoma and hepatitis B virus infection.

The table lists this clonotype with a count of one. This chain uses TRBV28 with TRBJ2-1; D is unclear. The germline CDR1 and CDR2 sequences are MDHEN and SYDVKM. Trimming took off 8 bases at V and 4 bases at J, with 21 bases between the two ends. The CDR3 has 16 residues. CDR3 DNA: TGTGCCAGCCCTTCCCTCGACACATTACAGTACAATGAGCAGTTCTTC. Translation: CASPSLDTLQYNEQFF.

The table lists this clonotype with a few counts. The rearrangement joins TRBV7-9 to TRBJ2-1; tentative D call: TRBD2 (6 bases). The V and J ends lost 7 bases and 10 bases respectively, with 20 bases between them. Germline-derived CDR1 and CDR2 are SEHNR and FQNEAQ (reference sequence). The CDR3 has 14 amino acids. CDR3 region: CASNRGAAPGEQFF. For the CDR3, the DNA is TGTGCCAGCAACCGCGGGGCTGCCCCCGGAGAGCAGTTCTTC.

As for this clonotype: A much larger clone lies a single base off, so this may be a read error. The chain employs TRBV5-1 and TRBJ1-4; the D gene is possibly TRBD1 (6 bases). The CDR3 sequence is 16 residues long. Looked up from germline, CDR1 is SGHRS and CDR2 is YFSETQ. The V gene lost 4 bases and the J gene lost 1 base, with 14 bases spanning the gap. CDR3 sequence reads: CASSTVPGQTNEKLFF. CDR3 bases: TGCGCCAGCAGCACTGTTCCGGGACAAACTAATGAAAAACTGTTTTTT.

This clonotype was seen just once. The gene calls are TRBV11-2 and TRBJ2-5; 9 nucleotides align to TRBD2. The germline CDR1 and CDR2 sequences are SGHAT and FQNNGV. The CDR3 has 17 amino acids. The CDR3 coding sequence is TGTGCAAGCGTCACCTTTGAGGCGGGAGGGCCTCGGGAGACCCAGTACTTC. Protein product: CASVTFEAGGPRETQYF.

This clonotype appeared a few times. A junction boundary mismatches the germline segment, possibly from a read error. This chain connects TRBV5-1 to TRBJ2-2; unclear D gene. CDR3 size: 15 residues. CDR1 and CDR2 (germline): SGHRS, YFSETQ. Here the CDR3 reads CASGLVGGNTGELFF. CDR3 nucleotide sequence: TGCGCCAGCGGCTTGGTCGGCGGGAACACCGGGGAGCTGTTTTTT.

The CDR3 DNA follows: TGTGCCAGCAGCTTAGGTCTGGATTCACCCCTCCACTTT. It specifies CASSLGLDSPLHF. J is TRBJ1-6 and V is TRBV11-2; D is uncertain. The CDR3 length is 13 residues. From germline, CDR1 is SGHAT and CDR2 FQNNGV. V was pared by 1 base and J by 8 bases, with 6 bases between.

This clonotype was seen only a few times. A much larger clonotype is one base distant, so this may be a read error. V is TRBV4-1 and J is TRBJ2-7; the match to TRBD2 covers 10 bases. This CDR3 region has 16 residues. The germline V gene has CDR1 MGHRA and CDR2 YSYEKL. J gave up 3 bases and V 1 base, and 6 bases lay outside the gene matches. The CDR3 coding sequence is TGCGCCAGCAGCCAAGGAAGCGGGAGGGCCAGCTACGAGCAGTACTTC. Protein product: CASSQGSGRASYEQYF.

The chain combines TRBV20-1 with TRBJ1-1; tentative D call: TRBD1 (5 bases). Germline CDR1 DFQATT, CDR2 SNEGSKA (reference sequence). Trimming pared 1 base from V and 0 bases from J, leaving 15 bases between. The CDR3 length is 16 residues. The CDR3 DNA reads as TGCAGTGCTAGAGTTGGGGCACTTAACATGAACACTGAAGCTTTCTTT. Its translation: CSARVGALNMNTEAFF.

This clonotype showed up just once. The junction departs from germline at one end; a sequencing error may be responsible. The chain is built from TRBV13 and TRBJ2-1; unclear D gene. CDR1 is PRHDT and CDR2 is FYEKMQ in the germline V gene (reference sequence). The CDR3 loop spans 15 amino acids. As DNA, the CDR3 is TGTGCCAGTAGCTTCTACGTGACAAGAGGCAATGAGCAGTTCTTC. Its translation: CASSFYVTRGNEQFF. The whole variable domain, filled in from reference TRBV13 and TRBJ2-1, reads AAGVIQSPRHLIKEKRETATLKCYPIPRHDTVYWYQQGPGQDPQFLISFYEKMQSDKGSIPDRFSAQQFSDYHSELNMSSLELGDSALYFCASSFYVTRGNEQFFGPGTRLTVL.

The CDR3 DNA is TGTGCCAGCAGCCCCGACAGGGCCACCGGGGAGCTGTTTTTT. Protein: CASSPDRATGELFF. This chain joins TRBV7-3 and TRBJ2-2, with 7 bases fitting TRBD1. Trimming at V came to 5 bases and at J to 4 bases, leaving 4 bases not matched to a gene. The CDR3 extends over 14 amino acids. Germline V gene data show CDR1 as SGHTA and CDR2 as FQGTGA.

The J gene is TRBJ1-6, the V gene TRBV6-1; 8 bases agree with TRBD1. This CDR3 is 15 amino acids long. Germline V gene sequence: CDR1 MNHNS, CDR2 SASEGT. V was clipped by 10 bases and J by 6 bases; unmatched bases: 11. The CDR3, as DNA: TGTGCCAACAGCGAAAGGGACAGGAGTAATTCACCCCTCCACTTT. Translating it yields CANSERDRSNSPLHF.

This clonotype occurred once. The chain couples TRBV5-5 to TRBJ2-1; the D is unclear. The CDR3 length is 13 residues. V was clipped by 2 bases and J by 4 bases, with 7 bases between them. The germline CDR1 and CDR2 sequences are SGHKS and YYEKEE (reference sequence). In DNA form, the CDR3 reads TGTGCCAGCAGCTTCCACGTATACAATGAGCAGTTCTTC. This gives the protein CASSFHVYNEQFF.

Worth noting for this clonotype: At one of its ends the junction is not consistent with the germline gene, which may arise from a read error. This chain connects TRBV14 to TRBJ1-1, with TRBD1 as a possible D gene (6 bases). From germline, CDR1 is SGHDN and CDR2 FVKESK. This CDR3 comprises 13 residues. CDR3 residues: CANSSYRAIEAFF. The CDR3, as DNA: TGTGCCAACAGCTCATACAGGGCCATTGAAGCTTTCTTT.

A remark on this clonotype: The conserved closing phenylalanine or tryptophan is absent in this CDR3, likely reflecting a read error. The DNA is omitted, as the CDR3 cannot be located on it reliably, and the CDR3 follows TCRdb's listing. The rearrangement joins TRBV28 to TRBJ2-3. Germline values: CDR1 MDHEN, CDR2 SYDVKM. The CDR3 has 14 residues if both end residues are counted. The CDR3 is CASSFVDYADTRYL.

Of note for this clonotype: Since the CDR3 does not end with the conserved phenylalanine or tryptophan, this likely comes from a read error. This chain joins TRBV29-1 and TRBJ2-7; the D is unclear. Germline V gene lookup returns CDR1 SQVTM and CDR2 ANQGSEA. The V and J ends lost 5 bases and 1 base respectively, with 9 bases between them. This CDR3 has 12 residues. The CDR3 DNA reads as TGCAGCGTTAAGGTTAATTCCTACGAGCAGTACATC. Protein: CSVKVNSYEQYI.

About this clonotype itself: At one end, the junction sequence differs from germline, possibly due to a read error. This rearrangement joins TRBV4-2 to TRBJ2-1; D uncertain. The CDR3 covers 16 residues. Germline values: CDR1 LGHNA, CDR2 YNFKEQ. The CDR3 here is CACSQDGVDPCNEQFF. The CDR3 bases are TGTGCCTGCAGCCAAGATGGAGTGGACCCCTGCAATGAGCAGTTCTTC.

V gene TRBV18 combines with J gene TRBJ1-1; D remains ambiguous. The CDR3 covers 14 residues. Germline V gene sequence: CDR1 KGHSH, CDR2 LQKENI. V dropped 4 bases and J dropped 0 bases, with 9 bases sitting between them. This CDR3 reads CASSLRSMNTEAFF. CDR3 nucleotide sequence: TGTGCCAGCTCACTAAGAAGTATGAACACTGAAGCTTTCTTT.